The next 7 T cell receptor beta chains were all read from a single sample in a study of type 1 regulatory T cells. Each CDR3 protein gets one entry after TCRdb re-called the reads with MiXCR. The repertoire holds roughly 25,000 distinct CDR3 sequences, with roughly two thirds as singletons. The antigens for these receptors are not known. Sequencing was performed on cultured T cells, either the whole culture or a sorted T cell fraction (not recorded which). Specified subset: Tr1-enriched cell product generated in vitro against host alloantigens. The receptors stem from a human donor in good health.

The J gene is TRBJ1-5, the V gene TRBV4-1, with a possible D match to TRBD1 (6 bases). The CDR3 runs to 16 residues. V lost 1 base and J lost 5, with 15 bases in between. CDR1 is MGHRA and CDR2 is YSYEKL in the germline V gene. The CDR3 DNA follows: TGCGCCAGCAGCCAAGCTGCGGACAGCTTCTATCAGCCCCAGCATTTT. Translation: CASSQAADSFYQPQHF.

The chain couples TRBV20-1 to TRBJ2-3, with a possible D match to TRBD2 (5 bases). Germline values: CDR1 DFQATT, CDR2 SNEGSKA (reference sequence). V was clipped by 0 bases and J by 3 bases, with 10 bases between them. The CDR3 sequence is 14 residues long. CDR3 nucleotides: TGCAGTGCTAGAGACTCAACGGGGACAGATACGCAGTATTTT. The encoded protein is CSARDSTGTDTQYF.

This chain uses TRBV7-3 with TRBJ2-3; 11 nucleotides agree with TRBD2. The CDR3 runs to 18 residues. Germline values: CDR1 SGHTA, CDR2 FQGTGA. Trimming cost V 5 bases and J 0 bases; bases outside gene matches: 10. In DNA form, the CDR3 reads TGTGCCAGCAGCCGCGGGACTAGCGGAGCATCTAGCACAGATACGCAGTATTTT. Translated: CASSRGTSGASSTDTQYF.

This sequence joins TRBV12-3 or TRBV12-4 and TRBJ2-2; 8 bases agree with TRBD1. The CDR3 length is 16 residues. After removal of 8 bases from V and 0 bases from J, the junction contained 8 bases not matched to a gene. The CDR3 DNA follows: TGTGCCAGCCGACGGGGGACAGGAACGAACACCGGGGAGCTGTTTTTT. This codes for CASRRGTGTNTGELFF.

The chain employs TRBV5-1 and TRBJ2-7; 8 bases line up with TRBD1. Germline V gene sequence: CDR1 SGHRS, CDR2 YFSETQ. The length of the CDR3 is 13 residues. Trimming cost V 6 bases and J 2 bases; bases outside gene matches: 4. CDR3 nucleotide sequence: TGCGCCAGCATGACAGGGGTTGCCTACGAGCAGTACTTC. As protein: CASMTGVAYEQYF. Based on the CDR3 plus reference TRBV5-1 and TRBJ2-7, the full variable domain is KAGVTQTPRYLIKTRGQQVTLSCSPISGHRSVSWYQQTPGQGLQFLFEYFSETQRNKGNFPGRFSGRQFSNSRSEMNVSTLELGDSALYLCASMTGVAYEQYFGPGTRLTVT.

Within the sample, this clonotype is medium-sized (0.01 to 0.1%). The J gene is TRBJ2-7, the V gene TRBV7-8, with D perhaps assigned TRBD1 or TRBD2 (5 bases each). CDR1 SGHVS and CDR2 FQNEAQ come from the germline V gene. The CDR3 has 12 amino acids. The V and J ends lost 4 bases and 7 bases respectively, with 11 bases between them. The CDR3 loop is CASSSGPREQYF. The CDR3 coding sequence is TGTGCCAGCAGCTCGGGACCCCGTGAGCAGTACTTC.

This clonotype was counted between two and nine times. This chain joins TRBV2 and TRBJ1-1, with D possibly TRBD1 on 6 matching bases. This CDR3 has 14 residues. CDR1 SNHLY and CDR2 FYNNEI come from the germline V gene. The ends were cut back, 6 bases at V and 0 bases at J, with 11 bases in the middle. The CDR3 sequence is CASRGQPVNTEAFF. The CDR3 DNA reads TGTGCCAGCAGAGGACAGCCCGTGAACACTGAAGCTTTCTTT.